One and the same sample provided the 15 T cell receptor beta chains below, sequenced in a study of shared clonotypes between healthy human individuals (TCRdb year 2020). Receptor libraries were prepared by the immunoSEQ multiplex PCR assay. Not all clones reach the TCRdb copy of this immuneACCESS table, which keeps in-frame sequences only. Checked studies attribute under half of the gap to unresolved V genes and leave the rest unexplained. The sample has 550,000 to 600,000 clones on record, roughly 79% of them singletons. More than 10% of the sample rests with the top ten. The source material was PBMCs. The receptor source for this set is a woman in her thirties or forties in good health. Some clones in this sample may be carry-over from other donors' samples.

The table lists this clone with a count of one. The chain joins TRBV2 to TRBJ2-3; D is ambiguous. Trimming shortened V by 4 bases and J by 0 bases, and 8 bases separated the two germline ends. CDR1 is SNHLY, CDR2 FYNNEI, per germline. The CDR3 consists of 14 residues. CDR3 nucleotides: TGTGCCAGCAGTGGACGGACCAGCACAGATACGCAGTATTTT. It specifies CASSGRTSTDTQYF.

The V gene is TRBV15, the J gene TRBJ2-7; TRBD1 matches 10 bases. Per germline, CDR1 LNHNV and CDR2 YYDKDF (reference sequence). Trimming cost V 7 bases and J 5 bases; bases outside gene matches: 8. The CDR3 is 14 amino acids. The CDR3 sequence: CATIRDRGFHEQYF. CDR3 sequence (DNA): TGTGCCACCATCCGGGACAGGGGTTTTCACGAGCAGTACTTC. Filled out from reference TRBV15 and TRBJ2-7, the complete variable domain reads DAMVIQNPRYQVTQFGKPVTLSCSQTLNHNVMYWYQQKSSQAPKLLFHYYDKDFNNEADTPDNFQSRRPNTSFCFLDIRSPGLGDTAMYLCATIRDRGFHEQYFGPGTRLTVT.

This clone was seen a handful of times. The chain links TRBV7-3 to TRBJ2-1; the match to TRBD2 covers 11 bases. CDR1 and CDR2 from the germline V gene are SGHTA and FQGTGA. CDR3 length: 14 amino acids. The junction had 3 bases not matched to a gene; V was cut back by 5 bases and J by 6 bases. In DNA form, the CDR3 reads TGTGCCAGCAGCCTAGCGGGAGGAGTCAATGAGCAGTTCTTC. It yields the protein CASSLAGGVNEQFF.

The table lists this clone with a count of one. This chain uses TRBV9 with TRBJ2-5; the D gene could be TRBD1 or TRBD2 (5 bases each). CDR3 length: 14 amino acids. Between the trimmed V and J ends, which lost 0 bases and 5 bases, there was a span of 11 bases. The germline V gene has CDR1 SGDLS and CDR2 YYNGEE. The CDR3 nucleotides are TGTGCCAGCAGCGTAGGGGGGTCGTGGGAGACCCAGTACTTC. Encoded protein: CASSVGGSWETQYF.

This sequence joins TRBV5-1 and TRBJ1-2; D is undetermined. This CDR3 has 13 amino acids. Between the trimmed V and J ends, which lost 0 bases and 6 bases, there was a span of 9 bases. CDR1 SGHRS and CDR2 YFSETQ come from the germline V gene. As DNA, the CDR3 is TGCGCCAGCAGCTTGGGGCCGGGCAATGGCTACACCTTC. Translated: CASSLGPGNGYTF.

The chain uses TRBV28 and TRBJ2-2; tentative D call: TRBD1 (6 bases). Per germline, CDR1 MDHEN and CDR2 SYDVKM. The CDR3 loop spans 13 amino acids. V lost 5 bases and J 4 bases, leaving 8 bases between the germline ends. The CDR3 region has the DNA TGTGCCAGCAGTACACAGGGCACCGGGGAGCTGTTTTTT. Translation gives CASSTQGTGELFF.

This clone was seen a few times. The V call is TRBV30, the J call TRBJ2-5; TRBD2 matches 9 bases. Per germline, CDR1 GTSNPN and CDR2 SVGIG (reference sequence). After removal of 0 bases from V and 5 bases from J, the junction contained 7 bases not matched to a gene. This CDR3 region has 15 residues. CDR3 amino acids: CAWSVRAGGQETQYF. CDR3 sequence (DNA): TGTGCCTGGAGTGTACGAGCGGGAGGTCAGGAGACCCAGTACTTC.

The chain joins TRBV7-6 to TRBJ2-3; 8 bases are a match to TRBD2. CDR1 SGHVS and CDR2 FNYEAQ come from the germline V gene. The CDR3 sequence is 17 residues long. The ends lost 5 bases at V and 0 bases at J; junction bases unmatched: 10. Here the CDR3 DNA reads TGTGCCAGCAGCCCGGGAGGGGGGGCAAGGAGCACAGATACGCAGTATTTT. Amino acids: CASSPGGGARSTDTQYF.

The V and J genes are TRBV7-8 and TRBJ1-5; D not resolved. Trimming stripped 1 base from V and 1 base from J, with 8 bases between. This CDR3 region has 15 residues. The V gene's germline CDR1 is SGHVS and CDR2 FQNEAQ. This CDR3 reads CASSLVSGSNQPQHF. The CDR3 DNA follows: TGTGCCAGCAGCTTAGTGTCCGGGAGCAATCAGCCCCAGCATTTT.

This clone was observed once. V gene TRBV11-2 combines with J gene TRBJ1-1; D unresolved. V was cut by 5 bases and J by 4 bases, with 14 bases left in between. The CDR3 runs to 14 residues. CDR1 is SGHAT and CDR2 is FQNNGV in the germline V gene. The CDR3 DNA reads TGTGCCAGCAGCCGCTTGGAGGGTGGCACTGAAGCTTTCTTT. Its translation: CASSRLEGGTEAFF.

The chain couples TRBV9 to TRBJ2-3; 9 nucleotides align to TRBD1. Trimming at V came to 7 bases and at J to 4 bases, leaving 10 bases not matched to a gene. Germline-derived CDR1 and CDR2 are SGDLS and YYNGEE. There are 15 residues in the CDR3. CDR3 DNA sequence: TGTGCCAGCGCTGTCGGGACAGGGTGGTCAGATACGCAGTATTTT. As protein: CASAVGTGWSDTQYF.

This chain uses TRBV27 with TRBJ2-5; TRBD2 matches 9 bases. The V segment lost 4 bases and the J segment 4 bases; nucleotides outside the gene matches: 10. Germline CDR1 reads MNHEY; CDR2 reads SMNVEV (reference sequence). The CDR3 runs to 16 residues. The CDR3 protein is CASSSGLALRGETQYF. DNA for the CDR3: TGTGCCAGCAGTTCGGGACTAGCTCTAAGGGGAGAGACCCAGTACTTC.

J is TRBJ1-3 and V is TRBV7-2, with 7 bases fitting TRBD1. CDR1 SGHTA and CDR2 FQGNSA come from the germline V gene. The CDR3 length is 14 residues. V lost 4 bases and J lost 0; bases outside the gene matches: 0. This CDR3 reads CASSWDSSGNTIYF. The CDR3 bases are TGTGCCAGCAGCTGGGACAGCTCTGGAAACACCATATATTTT.

The CDR3 loop reads CASSRGPINEKLFF. As DNA, the CDR3 is TGTGCCAGCAGCAGGGGACCGATTAATGAAAAACTGTTTTTT. The chain uses TRBV21-1 and TRBJ1-4. TRBV21-1 is a pseudogene. This CDR3 is built from 14 residues.

The rearrangement uses TRBV28 and TRBJ2-1; TRBD2 aligns across 10 bases. The V gene end was trimmed by 3 bases and the J gene end by 3 bases; junction bases not matched to a gene: 8. Per the germline V gene, CDR1 is MDHEN and CDR2 is SYDVKM. CDR3 size: 17 residues. The CDR3 reads CASSFTSGTLNYNEQFF. CDR3 nucleotides: TGTGCCAGCAGTTTTACTAGCGGGACCTTAAACTACAATGAGCAGTTCTTC.